This TCR beta chain was identified in a study of blood T cell repertoires in COVID-19. In the study overall: Material from acute and convalescent COVID-19 was sourced from the United States, Italy and Spain. In each case, the material was cDNA or gDNA derived from T cells, B-cell-depleted T cells, or PBMCs.

The CDR3 is 17 residues long. The V and J ends lost 4 bases and 0 bases respectively, with 19 bases between them. The germline CDR1 and CDR2 sequences are SGHKS and YYEKEE (reference sequence). Source study methods: Amplification of reference gene primers was used by the study to estimate nucleated cell counts. Using immunoSEQ multiplex PCR, the repertoire was profiled, and TCRdb retains in-frame clones only, with some absent. V, J and clone size reflect that table, while D and trimming were determined from the DNA. The sample consists of approximately 25,000 clones, roughly 80% of them appearing once.

The sequenced sample was peripheral blood. The receptor was isolated from a human donor in a cohort sampled during active COVID-19. The chain combines TRBV5-5 with TRBJ2-5, with a possible D match to TRBD1 (5 bases). The CDR3 coding sequence is TGTGCCAGCAGCAAGGATGGAAGCCGACAGTACCAAGAGACCCAGTACTTC. It translates to CASSKDGSRQYQETQYF. Complete variable domain (other parts from reference TRBV5-5 and TRBJ2-5): DAGVTQSPTHLIKTRGQQVTLRCSPISGHKSVSWYQQVLGQGPQFIFQYYEKEERGRGNFPDRFSARQFPNYSSELNVNALLLGDSALYLCASSKDGSRQYQETQYFGPGTRLLVL.